These T cell receptor beta chains were read from a single sample in a study of OX40 agonist ivuxolimab in advanced cancers. Sequenced by immunoSEQ multiplex PCR; TCRdb stores in-frame clones only, minus some. The sample has 55,000 to 80,000 clones, about nine tenths seen once; the top ten hold 1.3%. The starting material was CD4+ or CD8+ T cells sorted from blood, obtained in a trial of the OX40 agonist ivuxolimab. The receptors here all came from an adult with an advanced solid tumor such as melanoma, head and neck, liver or kidney cancer. Each CDR3 is given with its conserved first and last residue. The order of the fields is V gene, J gene, CDR3 protein.

v_gene: TRBV5-1
j_gene: TRBJ2-7
CDR3aa: CASSGGGFPYEQYF

v_gene: TRBV20-1
j_gene: TRBJ2-1
CDR3aa: CSARLNNEQFF

v_gene: TRBV30
j_gene: TRBJ1-4
CDR3aa: CAWGAARGEKLFF

v_gene: TRBV28
j_gene: TRBJ1-5
CDR3aa: CASRLPQVPNQPQHF

v_gene: TRBV5-6
j_gene: TRBJ2-1
CDR3aa: CASILGQTYNEQFF

v_gene: TRBV5-1
j_gene: TRBJ1-2
CDR3aa: CASSLRTGGSGYTF

v_gene: TRBV11-1
j_gene: TRBJ2-3
CDR3aa: CASSPQGDTQYF

v_gene: TRBV28
j_gene: TRBJ1-5
CDR3aa: CASSLGRGDQPQHF

v_gene: TRBV4-1
j_gene: TRBJ1-1
CDR3aa: CASSQAGAGQGKPFF

v_gene: TRBV9
j_gene: TRBJ1-6
CDR3aa: CASSGDSGSPLHF

v_gene: TRBV6-5
j_gene: TRBJ2-7
CDR3aa: CASSFQGGGYEQYF

v_gene: TRBV6-4
j_gene: TRBJ2-3
CDR3aa: CASSLGYSTDTQYF

v_gene: TRBV11-2
j_gene: TRBJ2-2
CDR3aa: CASSPQTRTGELFF

v_gene: TRBV7-2
j_gene: TRBJ1-5
CDR3aa: CASSHRGGSNQPQHF

v_gene: TRBV6-5
j_gene: TRBJ2-3
CDR3aa: CASSRDRVGTDTQYF

v_gene: TRBV27
j_gene: TRBJ2-2
CDR3aa: CASSVTDRTRGGELFF

v_gene: TRBV29-1
j_gene: TRBJ2-7
CDR3aa: CSVDPSGLGYEQYF

v_gene: TRBV27
j_gene: TRBJ1-1
CDR3aa: CASSRLQGNTEAFF

v_gene: TRBV18
j_gene: TRBJ1-1
CDR3aa: CASSPGTFGTEAFF

v_gene: TRBV9
j_gene: TRBJ2-2
CDR3aa: CASSVGVTESGELFF

v_gene: TRBV11-2
j_gene: TRBJ2-1
CDR3aa: CASSPDNEQFF

v_gene: TRBV6-5
j_gene: TRBJ1-2
CDR3aa: CASRPGQGKSYYTF

v_gene: TRBV28
j_gene: TRBJ1-3
CDR3aa: CASSAYSDTIYF

v_gene: TRBV6-5
j_gene: TRBJ2-7
CDR3aa: CASSGRTGVTDEQYF

v_gene: TRBV10-3
j_gene: TRBJ2-1
CDR3aa: CATAAGGPTYNEQFF

v_gene: TRBV6-5
j_gene: TRBJ2-1
CDR3aa: CASKGYNEQFF

v_gene: TRBV5-4
j_gene: TRBJ2-5
CDR3aa: CASYIAGGIETQYF

v_gene: TRBV9
j_gene: TRBJ1-3
CDR3aa: CASSVAVGGGSGNTIYF

v_gene: TRBV2
j_gene: TRBJ2-3
CDR3aa: CASKVVGDTQYF

v_gene: TRBV11-1
j_gene: TRBJ2-2
CDR3aa: CASSQNTGELFF

v_gene: TRBV5-6
j_gene: TRBJ2-2
CDR3aa: CASSLGLGGNTGELFF

v_gene: TRBV6-1
j_gene: TRBJ1-4
CDR3aa: CASSRDRVNEKLFF

v_gene: TRBV28
j_gene: TRBJ1-5
CDR3aa: CASSPYRVNQPQHF

v_gene: TRBV28
j_gene: TRBJ1-1
CDR3aa: CASSFPPPGRNTEAFF

v_gene: TRBV2
j_gene: TRBJ1-4
CDR3aa: CASSLDRGMEKLFF

v_gene: TRBV6-1
j_gene: TRBJ1-2
CDR3aa: CASANRGNYGYTF

v_gene: TRBV19
j_gene: TRBJ1-5
CDR3aa: CASSIGVGGNQPQHF

v_gene: TRBV15
j_gene: TRBJ2-2
CDR3aa: CATSRELGQGGTGELFF

v_gene: TRBV5-4
j_gene: TRBJ2-1
CDR3aa: CASSSTVNEQFF

v_gene: TRBV7-8
j_gene: TRBJ2-5
CDR3aa: CASSSTESETAQYF

v_gene: TRBV27
j_gene: TRBJ1-4
CDR3aa: CASSLSPGQGVNEKLFF

v_gene: TRBV6-5
j_gene: TRBJ1-3
CDR3aa: CASSSGGTGNTIYF

v_gene: TRBV12-5
j_gene: TRBJ2-1
CDR3aa: CASGGDGLRGREQFF

v_gene: TRBV6-5
j_gene: TRBJ2-7
CDR3aa: CASSRGGAYEQYF

v_gene: TRBV2
j_gene: TRBJ1-1
CDR3aa: CASRAGHTEAFF

v_gene: TRBV6-7
j_gene: TRBJ1-1
CDR3aa: CATLPGLNTEAFF

v_gene: TRBV4-1
j_gene: TRBJ2-4
CDR3aa: CASSQDWAGVAKNIQYF

v_gene: TRBV11-3
j_gene: TRBJ2-4
CDR3aa: CASSQQGQGDIQYF

v_gene: TRBV9
j_gene: TRBJ2-6
CDR3aa: CASSIRGGANVLTF

v_gene: TRBV28
j_gene: TRBJ1-2
CDR3aa: CASSLWGGNGYTF

v_gene: TRBV5-1
j_gene: TRBJ2-2
CDR3aa: CASSFSSGGNTGELFF

v_gene: TRBV30
j_gene: TRBJ2-7
CDR3aa: CAWSVGSGDYEQYF

v_gene: TRBV18
j_gene: TRBJ2-2
CDR3aa: CASSPQGQDNTGELFF

v_gene: TRBV7-9
j_gene: TRBJ1-5
CDR3aa: CASSSTGGNQPQHF

v_gene: TRBV7-8
j_gene: TRBJ2-6
CDR3aa: CATVKRADWANVLTF

v_gene: TRBV7-3
j_gene: TRBJ2-7
CDR3aa: CASSRSGSGEQYF

v_gene: TRBV18
j_gene: TRBJ1-5
CDR3aa: CASSQDSGNQPQHF